This passage covers 21 T cell receptor beta chains from one sample sequenced in a study of monozygotic twins with cystic fibrosis (dated by TCRdb to the early 2020s). Libraries were built with the immunoSEQ multiplex PCR assay. Drawn from immuneACCESS, this table holds only the in-frame rearrangements with V and J called that TCRdb kept. Clones are partly lost; checked studies trace under half to an unresolved V gene and leave the rest unexplained. In all, the sample holds about 14,000 clones, and about 93% of those were seen once. The ten biggest clones cover less than 10% of the sample. Sequenced material: blood. The receptors were sampled from a girl aged 2 to 9 with cystic fibrosis.

This chain connects TRBV27 to TRBJ2-6, with TRBD1 matching over 7 bases. The CDR3 length is 17 residues. The V gene end was trimmed by 3 bases and the J gene end by 3 bases; junction bases not matched to a gene: 8. Germline V gives CDR1 MNHEY, CDR2 SMNVEV (reference sequence). This CDR3 is CASSFTGVSLGANVLTF. Written as DNA, the CDR3 is TGTGCCAGCAGTTTTACAGGGGTCTCCCTTGGGGCCAACGTCCTGACTTTC. Based on the CDR3 plus reference TRBV27 and TRBJ2-6, the full variable domain is EAQVTQNPRYLITVTGKKLTVTCSQNMNHEYMSWYRQDPGLGLRQIYYSMNVEVTDKGDVPEGYKVSRKEKRNFPLILESPSPNQTSLYFCASSFTGVSLGANVLTFGAGSRLTVL.

This clone occurred once. V gene TRBV9 combines with J gene TRBJ2-3; D is ambiguous. Between the trimmed V and J ends, which lost 3 bases and 2 bases, there was a span of 16 bases. The CDR3 loop spans 16 amino acids. Germline CDR1 reads SGDLS; CDR2 reads YYNGEE. CDR3 residues: CASSGPGRQHTDTQYF. The CDR3 region has the DNA TGTGCCAGCAGCGGACCGGGTCGTCAACACACAGATACGCAGTATTTT.

In its sample, this clone was seen once. The chain is built from TRBV28 and TRBJ2-2, with D possibly being TRBD2 (6 bases). The ends were cut back, 7 bases at V and 0 bases at J, with 21 bases in the middle. In germline, CDR1 is MDHEN, CDR2 SYDVKM. CDR3 length: 18 amino acids. Here the CDR3 reads CASNPTWGRTANTGELFF. The CDR3, as DNA: TGTGCCAGCAATCCGACGTGGGGGAGGACCGCGAACACCGGGGAGCTGTTTTTT.

In this sample, this clone turned up once. The rearrangement joins TRBV10-3 to TRBJ2-3, with D perhaps matching TRBD2 (6 bases). Trimming shortened V by 3 bases and J by 3 bases, and 10 bases separated the two germline ends. CDR1 ENHRY and CDR2 SYGVKD come from the germline V gene. CDR3 length equals 14 residues. Here the CDR3 DNA reads TGTGCCATCAGTGACGCAGGGAGGACAGATACGCAGTATTTT. The encoded protein is CAISDAGRTDTQYF.

The chain carries TRBV9 and TRBJ1-3, with D possibly being TRBD1 (6 bases). The CDR3 loop spans 15 amino acids. With 3 bases removed from V and 3 bases from J, the gap between germline ends came to 13 bases. CDR1 is SGDLS, CDR2 YYNGEE, per germline. CDR3 nucleotide sequence: TGTGCCAGCAGCGCGGCCGGGACAATTGGAAACACCATATATTTT. Translated: CASSAAGTIGNTIYF.

V gene TRBV7-2 combines with J gene TRBJ2-1; 12 nucleotides align to TRBD2. The CDR3 totals 15 residues. Trimming cost V 5 bases and J 10 bases; bases outside gene matches: 9. Germline V gene sequence: CDR1 SGHTA, CDR2 FQGNSA. CDR3 sequence reads: CASSKRLAGDPEQFF. Written as DNA, the CDR3 is TGTGCCAGCAGCAAACGACTAGCGGGAGACCCAGAGCAGTTCTTC.

The rearrangement links TRBV6-1 to TRBJ2-7; perhaps TRBD2 as D (5 bases). The CDR3 runs to 13 residues. Germline lookup yields CDR1 MNHNS and CDR2 SASEGT. Trimming removed 8 bases at V and 0 bases at J, with 11 bases between. The CDR3 loop reads CASCYAGSYEQYF. The CDR3 bases are TGTGCCAGCTGTTATGCGGGCTCCTACGAGCAGTACTTC.

The V call is TRBV5-4, the J call TRBJ2-3; 8 positions agree with TRBD2. Germline-derived CDR1 and CDR2 are SGHNT and YYREEE (reference sequence). With 7 bases clipped from V and 4 bases from J, the junction kept 11 bases outside the gene matches. The CDR3 loop spans 15 amino acids. The DNA for the CDR3 is TGTGCCAGCCGGAGGACTAGCCCACAGTCAGATACGCAGTATTTT. Its translation: CASRRTSPQSDTQYF.

The V call is TRBV7-2, the J call TRBJ2-5, with 10 nucleotides matching TRBD2. J lost 4 bases, V lost 1 base, and 9 bases had no gene match. Germline V gene sequence: CDR1 SGHTA, CDR2 FQGNSA. The CDR3 extends over 17 amino acids. This CDR3 is CASSLVPLAGVRETQYF. The CDR3 region has the DNA TGTGCCAGCAGCTTAGTCCCCCTAGCGGGAGTACGAGAGACCCAGTACTTC.

This chain links TRBV18 with TRBJ1-4; D may be TRBD1 (5 bases). The germline gives CDR1 KGHSH, CDR2 LQKENI. This CDR3 is built from 14 residues. Trimming stripped 3 bases from V and 2 bases from J, with 7 bases between. The CDR3 coding sequence is TGTGCCAGCTCACCCCGACAGACTAATGAAAAACTGTTTTTT. Its protein product is CASSPRQTNEKLFF.

The CDR3 spells CSVEPTSGSIYNEQFF. Here the CDR3 DNA reads TGCAGCGTTGAACCGACTAGCGGGAGTATCTACAATGAGCAGTTCTTC. The V call is TRBV29-1, the J call TRBJ2-1, with 12 bases identical to TRBD2. This CDR3 has 16 amino acids. Germline CDR1 is SQVTM and CDR2 is ANQGSEA. J gave up 3 bases and V 2 bases, and 5 bases lay outside the gene matches.

This clone appeared a few times. The rearrangement joins TRBV14 to TRBJ1-2, with TRBD1 identical over 8 bases. The CDR3 spans 16 residues. V lost 3 bases, J lost 4 bases, and 10 bases stayed unmatched. Germline V gene data show CDR1 as SGHDN and CDR2 as FVKESK. CDR3 in amino acids: CASSHGGTGLFYGYTF. CDR3 sequence (DNA): TGTGCCAGCAGCCACGGGGGGACAGGACTGTTCTATGGCTACACCTTC.

The V and J genes are TRBV30 and TRBJ2-2; D is unclear. Trimming removed 0 bases at V and 6 bases at J, with 8 bases between. Germline CDR1 GTSNPN, CDR2 SVGIG (reference sequence). CDR3 length: 13 amino acids. Here the CDR3 DNA reads TGTGCCTGGAGTGTACGGGCGGCCGGGGAGCTGTTTTTT. Translating it yields CAWSVRAAGELFF.

This sequence joins TRBV14 and TRBJ2-1; 14 bases are shared with TRBD2. The ends lost 4 bases at V and 9 bases at J; junction bases unmatched: 5. The CDR3 is 15 residues long. The germline V gene has CDR1 SGHDN and CDR2 FVKESK. CDR3 region: CASSLTSGRATEQFF. In nucleotides, the CDR3 is TGTGCCAGCAGCCTGACTAGCGGGAGGGCCACTGAGCAGTTCTTC.

V and J are TRBV9 and TRBJ1-4; D unresolved. Germline CDR1 SGDLS, CDR2 YYNGEE. This CDR3 has 14 residues. With 0 bases removed from V and 8 bases from J, the gap between germline ends came to 11 bases. The chain's CDR3 is CASSVGWGKEKLFF. The CDR3 DNA follows: TGTGCCAGCAGCGTAGGGTGGGGAAAGGAAAAACTGTTTTTT. Filled out from reference TRBV9 and TRBJ1-4, the complete variable domain reads DSGVTQTPKHLITATGQRVTLRCSPRSGDLSVYWYQQSLDQGLQFLIQYYNGEERAKGNILERFSAQQFPDLHSELNLSSLELGDSALYFCASSVGWGKEKLFFGSGTQLSVL.

The DNA of the CDR3 is TGTGCCAGCAGTCCAGTGAGCTCCTACGAGCAGTACTTC. This codes for CASSPVSSYEQYF. J is TRBJ2-7 and V is TRBV5-4, with no clear D. Trimming stripped 5 bases from V and 0 bases from J, with 9 bases between. This CDR3 is built from 13 residues. CDR1 and CDR2 (germline): SGHNT, YYREEE (reference sequence).

J is TRBJ2-7 and V is TRBV4-1; weak D call: TRBD2 (5 bases). This CDR3 contains 16 residues. The V gene lost 3 bases and the J gene lost 6 bases, with 21 bases spanning the gap. The germline CDR1 and CDR2 sequences are MGHRA and YSYEKL. CDR3 sequence reads: CASSHDPGTSLGEQYF. DNA for the CDR3: TGCGCCAGCAGCCACGACCCGGGTACTAGTTTAGGCGAGCAGTACTTC.

This clone was recorded only once. The V and J genes are TRBV6-5 and TRBJ1-2; D is unresolved. The CDR3 is 15 residues long. Trimming took 5 bases from V and 6 from J, leaving 19 bases between them. Germline loops: CDR1 MNHEY, CDR2 SVGAGI. As DNA, the CDR3 is TGTGCCAGCAGTGGTCTAAGTAGCTTCGAGAATGGCTACACCTTC. Translating it yields CASSGLSSFENGYTF.

The rearrangement uses TRBV27 and TRBJ2-1; 8 nucleotides align to TRBD2. The CDR3 runs 15 residues. Germline values: CDR1 MNHEY, CDR2 SMNVEV (reference sequence). Trimming removed 6 bases from V and 7 bases from J; junction bases left unmatched: 11. The chain's CDR3 is CASSPPAGEPNEQFF. The CDR3 DNA reads as TGTGCCAGCAGCCCCCCAGCGGGAGAGCCAAATGAGCAGTTCTTC.

The chain has TRBV28 and TRBJ1-4, with D maybe TRBD1 (5 bases). Trimming cost V 5 bases and J 5 bases, with 18 bases left between them. Germline values: CDR1 MDHEN, CDR2 SYDVKM. The CDR3 extends over 16 amino acids. CDR3 residues: CASSPREQDFNEKLFF. The CDR3 nucleotides are TGTGCCAGCAGTCCGCGCGAACAGGATTTCAATGAAAAACTGTTTTTT.

The chain uses TRBV18 and TRBJ2-7; D is ambiguous. V gave up 3 bases and J gave up 2 bases, with 11 bases separating them. Germline CDR1 reads KGHSH; CDR2 reads LQKENI. The CDR3 totals 14 residues. DNA of the CDR3: TGTGCCAGCTCACCGGGGAAGAGGACCTACGAGCAGTACTTC. Residues: CASSPGKRTYEQYF.